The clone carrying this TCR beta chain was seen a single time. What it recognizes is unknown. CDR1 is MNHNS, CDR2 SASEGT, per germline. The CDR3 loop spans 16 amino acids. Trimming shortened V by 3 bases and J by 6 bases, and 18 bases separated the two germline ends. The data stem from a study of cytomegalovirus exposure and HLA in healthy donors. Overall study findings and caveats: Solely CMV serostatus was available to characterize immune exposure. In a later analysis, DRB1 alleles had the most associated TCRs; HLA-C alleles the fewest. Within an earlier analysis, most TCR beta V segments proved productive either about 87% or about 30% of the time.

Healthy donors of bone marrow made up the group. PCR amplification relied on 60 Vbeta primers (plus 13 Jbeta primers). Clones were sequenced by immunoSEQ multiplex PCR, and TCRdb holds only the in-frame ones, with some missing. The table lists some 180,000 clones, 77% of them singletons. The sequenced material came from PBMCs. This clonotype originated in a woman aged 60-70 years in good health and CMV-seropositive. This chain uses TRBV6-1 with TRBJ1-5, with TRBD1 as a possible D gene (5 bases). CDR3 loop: CASSDGGRIISQPQHF. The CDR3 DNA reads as TGTGCCAGCAGTGACGGGGGGAGGATTATCAGTCAGCCCCAGCATTTT.